The 19 T cell receptor beta chains below come from one sample, sequenced in a study of blood T cells in healthy people across ages. Through a sample-barcoded 5' primer and a J-beta primer mix, a second PCR was run for roughly 6 to 11 cycles. TCRdb re-called the 5' RACE reads through MiXCR, storing one row per CDR3 protein. The data hold 600,000 to 900,000 distinct CDR3 sequences, with roughly 24% observed a single time. These data were also reused for a study on T cells of mothers and their children.

The sequencing sample was made of blood. The receptors stem from a boy aged 5 to 17 in good health.

The chain links TRBV2 to TRBJ1-1, with 8 bases matching TRBD1. Per germline, CDR1 SNHLY and CDR2 FYNNEI. The CDR3 is 14 amino acids. V lost 2 bases to trimming and J lost 3 bases; unmatched junction nucleotides: 2. This CDR3 is CASSETGGYTEAFF. CDR3 sequence (DNA): TGTGCCAGCAGTGAAACAGGGGGATACACTGAAGCTTTCTTT.

V is TRBV4-2 and J is TRBJ2-2; D is perhaps TRBD1 (6 bases). This CDR3 is 15 amino acids long. Germline values: CDR1 LGHNA, CDR2 YNFKEQ. V dropped 4 bases and J dropped 2 bases, with 11 bases sitting between them. CDR3 sequence (DNA): TGTGCCAGCAGCCCCCTACAGGGAAACACCGGGGAGCTGTTTTTT. Residues: CASSPLQGNTGELFF.

The chain employs TRBV2 and TRBJ2-5, with 7 positions matching TRBD1. CDR1 is SNHLY, CDR2 FYNNEI, per germline. Trimming took 6 bases from V and 4 from J; bases not matched to a gene: 11. The CDR3 spans 15 residues. For the CDR3, the DNA is TGTGCCAGCAGCCCCAGGGGGTCCTGGGGAGAGACCCAGTACTTC. Its protein product is CASSPRGSWGETQYF.

A few counts support this clonotype. The chain combines TRBV28 with TRBJ2-4, with 14 bases identical to TRBD2. The CDR3 runs to 18 residues. Germline-derived CDR1 and CDR2 are MDHEN and SYDVKM. Germline trimming cut 9 bases from V and 0 bases from J; bases unmatched to any gene: 10. CDR3 loop: CASHGLAGGALAKNIQYF. CDR3 sequence (DNA): TGTGCCAGTCATGGACTAGCGGGGGGCGCCTTAGCCAAAAACATTCAGTACTTC. The full variable domain, with the rest looked up from reference TRBV28 and TRBJ2-4, is DVKVTQSSRYLVKRTGEKVFLECVQDMDHENMFWYRQDPGLGLRLIYFSYDVKMKEKGDIPEGYSVSREKKERFSLILESASTNQTSMYLCASHGLAGGALAKNIQYFGAGTRLSVL.

This clonotype has only a few counts. This chain uses TRBV5-1 with TRBJ1-1; 7 bases fit TRBD1. Trimming cost V 3 bases and J 5 bases; bases outside gene matches: 7. This CDR3 spans 14 amino acids. Germline V gives CDR1 SGHRS, CDR2 YFSETQ. The CDR3 coding sequence is TGCGCCAGCAGCTCGACAGGGCGAGGGACTGAAGCTTTCTTT. It codes for CASSSTGRGTEAFF.

On this clonotype itself: A junction end diverges from the germline sequence, so it may reflect a read error. The CDR3 sequence is CASSLDRGNFNCGYTF. The CDR3, as DNA: TGTGCCAGCAGCCTGGACAGGGGCAACTTCAACTGTGGCTACACCTTC. The chain recombines TRBV12-3 or TRBV12-4 with TRBJ1-2; 9 nucleotides match TRBD1. This CDR3 region has 16 residues.

The chain joins TRBV18 to TRBJ2-1, with D perhaps TRBD2 (5 bases). The CDR3 sequence is 15 residues long. Germline V lookup: CDR1 KGHSH, CDR2 LQKENI. Trimming left V 6 bases short and J 8 bases short, with 20 bases between. The CDR3 region has the DNA TGTGCCAGCTCCCTTCTGGGAGCAGAGGTGTATGAGCAGTTCTTC. This gives the protein CASSLLGAEVYEQFF.

The chain carries TRBV7-2 and TRBJ2-4; D not resolved. Germline-derived CDR1 and CDR2 are SGHTA and FQGNSA. V lost 1 base, J lost 3 bases, and 13 bases lay in between. The CDR3 consists of 16 residues. This CDR3 is CASSLVGRAFKNIQYF. DNA for the CDR3: TGTGCCAGCAGCTTAGTCGGGCGAGCGTTCAAAAACATTCAGTACTTC.

This clonotype occurred a few times. V and J are TRBV2 and TRBJ1-2, with 9 bases aligning to TRBD1. The CDR3 extends over 15 amino acids. The trim removed 4 bases at V and 4 bases at J, leaving 7 bases unmatched. CDR1 is SNHLY, CDR2 FYNNEI, per germline. The CDR3 DNA reads TGTGCCAGCAGTGCCCCGGGACAGGGTGGCTATGGCTACACCTTC. Translating it yields CASSAPGQGGYGYTF.

This chain connects TRBV7-9 to TRBJ1-2; D not certain. V was trimmed by 7 bases and J by 8 bases, leaving 11 bases between them. The CDR3 runs to 11 residues. Germline CDR1 reads SEHNR; CDR2 reads FQNEAQ (reference sequence). In DNA, the CDR3 is TGTGCCAGCAAAGGGCAGCAAGGCTACACCTTC. Amino acids: CASKGQQGYTF.

Only a few counts were recorded for this clonotype. The chain uses TRBV7-9 and TRBJ2-2; 7 bases line up with TRBD1. This CDR3 is 15 amino acids long. Per the germline V gene, CDR1 is SEHNR and CDR2 is FQNEAQ (reference sequence). V gave up 5 bases and J gave up 1 base; unmatched junction bases: 4. The CDR3 DNA sequence: TGTGCCAGCAGCCACCGACAGGGGAACACCGGGGAGCTGTTTTTT. It encodes CASSHRQGNTGELFF.

The sample holds a few counts of this clonotype. The genes are TRBV27 and TRBJ2-7; 8 nucleotides line up with TRBD1. Losses at the gene ends were 5 bases for V and 5 bases for J; bases not matched to a gene: 5. Per germline, CDR1 MNHEY and CDR2 SMNVEV (reference sequence). CDR3 length: 13 residues. CDR3 nucleotide sequence: TGTGCCAGCAGTACTCGACAGGGGAACGAGCAGTACTTC. The encoded protein is CASSTRQGNEQYF.

J is TRBJ2-3 and V is TRBV14; unclear D gene. This CDR3 is 16 amino acids long. Germline CDR1 reads SGHDN; CDR2 reads FVKESK. The V end lost 0 bases, the J end lost 2 bases, and 12 bases lay between the germline ends. The CDR3 sequence is CASSQDFRIPTDTQYF. As DNA, the CDR3 is TGTGCCAGCAGCCAAGATTTTCGGATCCCCACAGATACGCAGTATTTT.

This clonotype has more than one count but fewer than ten. In DNA form, the CDR3 reads TGTGCCGGCCAGGGGGCTCGGGCTAATGAAAAACTGTTTTTT. It codes for CAGQGARANEKLFF. This rearrangement joins TRBV7-9 to TRBJ1-4, with TRBD1 identical over 8 bases. Trimming took 11 bases from V and 3 from J; bases not matched to a gene: 8. This CDR3 contains 14 residues. Germline V gene sequence: CDR1 SEHNR, CDR2 FQNEAQ (reference sequence).

This chain links TRBV5-1 with TRBJ2-7, with D possibly being TRBD2 (6 bases). The CDR3 extends over 15 amino acids. Germline values: CDR1 SGHRS, CDR2 YFSETQ. V shed 1 base and J shed 0 bases, with 11 bases lying between them. The CDR3 DNA follows: TGCGCCAGCAGCTTGTTGGTCGGGAGCTCCTACGAGCAGTACTTC. It encodes CASSLLVGSSYEQYF.

The V gene is TRBV3-1, the J gene TRBJ1-2; D uncertain. This CDR3 spans 13 amino acids. The germline V and J ends were trimmed by 5 bases and 7 bases, with 14 bases remaining between them. Germline V lookup: CDR1 LGHDT, CDR2 YNNKEL (reference sequence). The DNA of the CDR3 is TGTGCCAGCAGCTTAGACGGATTAGCTGGCTACACCTTC. Residues: CASSLDGLAGYTF.

There are a few counts of this clonotype. The chain couples TRBV7-9 to TRBJ2-5; D may be TRBD1 or TRBD2 (5 bases each). V dropped 4 bases and J dropped 0 bases, with 24 bases sitting between them. CDR1 is SEHNR and CDR2 is FQNEAQ in the germline V gene (reference sequence). The CDR3 spans 19 residues. The CDR3 DNA sequence: TGTGCCAGCAGCTCTTCGCCGGGACGGGATCCTCTGTACCAAGAGACCCAGTACTTC. Protein product: CASSSSPGRDPLYQETQYF.

This chain uses TRBV24-1 with TRBJ2-1; 8 nucleotides match TRBD2. CDR3 length: 17 amino acids. The V gene's germline CDR1 is KGHDR and CDR2 SFDVKD. Trimming removed 0 bases from V and 0 bases from J; junction bases left unmatched: 3. CDR3 sequence reads: CATSDLRGTSSYNEQFF. In DNA, the CDR3 is TGTGCCACCAGTGATTTGCGGGGGACTAGCTCCTACAATGAGCAGTTCTTC.

The chain couples TRBV10-3 to TRBJ2-7, with D unresolved. Trimming took 6 bases from V and 8 from J, leaving 11 bases between them. Germline CDR1 ENHRY, CDR2 SYGVKD. The CDR3 consists of 11 residues. CDR3 in amino acids: CAIRVATQQYF. As DNA, the CDR3 is TGTGCCATCAGGGTCGCTACGCAGCAGTACTTC.